This TCR beta chain was sequenced for a study of a mutant IDH1 vaccine in newly diagnosed glioma. Study in general: Patients had received radiotherapy, temozolomide, or both previously, most receiving both.

Note on this clone: Antigen specificity is unknown.

CDR3 size: 12 residues. In germline, CDR1 is SQVTM, CDR2 ANQGSEA. V dropped 7 bases and J dropped 2 bases, with 8 bases sitting between them. Time point: week 47, end of study. Doses consisted of 300 ug of mutant IDH1 20-mer peptide each, paired with topical imiquimod. The data were produced by immunoSEQ multiplex PCR, yet TCRdb's version contains in-frame clones alone and is incomplete. This table holds more than 30,000 clones, 90% found once. Sequenced material: PBMCs, taken from a glioma patient whose treatment included an IDH1 peptide vaccine. The sequence was collected from a woman aged 40 to 50 with glioma. The rearrangement uses TRBV29-1 and TRBJ2-2; no clear D. CDR3 sequence: CSAAVNTGELFF. The CDR3 bases are TGCAGCGCGGCAGTTAACACCGGGGAGCTGTTTTTT.